This is a list of T cell receptor beta chains from one sample in a study of CD8+CD57+ T cells in acquired aplastic anemia. TCRdb used MiXCR to reprocess the reads, holding one entry per CDR3 protein. The table shows about 220,000 distinct CDR3 sequences, with 30% to 40% occurring only once. Source material: sorted CD4+, CD8+, or CD8+CD57+ T cells (not recorded which) from PBMCs. These receptors all stem from a human donor in good health, serving as a control. Each CDR3 is given with its conserved first and last residue. The D gene is left open where the match is weak.

v_gene: TRBV18
len: 13
d_gene: -
j_gene: TRBJ1-1
CDR3aa: CASSGDKNTEAFF

v_gene: TRBV11-2
len: 18
d_gene: TRBD2
j_gene: TRBJ2-1
CDR3aa: CASSLVGSGGAAYNEQFF

v_gene: TRBV6-5
len: 14
d_gene: TRBD1
j_gene: TRBJ1-2
CDR3aa: CASSYSRTGFGYTF

v_gene: TRBV2
len: 13
d_gene: -
j_gene: TRBJ1-1
CDR3aa: CASSAGLNTEAFF

v_gene: TRBV25-1
len: 13
d_gene: -
j_gene: TRBJ1-2
CDR3aa: CASSVQGNYGYTF

v_gene: TRBV7-9
len: 14
d_gene: -
j_gene: TRBJ1-2
CDR3aa: CASSPSERDSGNTF

v_gene: TRBV4-1
len: 15
d_gene: TRBD2
j_gene: TRBJ2-5
CDR3aa: CASSPSAGVVETQYF

v_gene: TRBV14
len: 18
d_gene: -
j_gene: TRBJ2-6
CDR3aa: CASSPGGPGDGGANVLTF

v_gene: TRBV24-1
len: 13
d_gene: -
j_gene: TRBJ2-7
CDR3aa: CATSARGGNEQYF

v_gene: TRBV19
len: 16
d_gene: -
j_gene: TRBJ2-4
CDR3aa: CASSPTRGMAKNIQYF

v_gene: TRBV4-1
len: 14
d_gene: TRBD1
j_gene: TRBJ1-2
CDR3aa: CASSQVGRGYGYTF

v_gene: TRBV2
len: 15
d_gene: TRBD1
j_gene: TRBJ1-1
CDR3aa: CVSTGQGVMNTEAFF

v_gene: TRBV18
len: 15
d_gene: TRBD2
j_gene: TRBJ2-7
CDR3aa: CASSPPSGSLREQYF

v_gene: TRBV18
len: 15
d_gene: -
j_gene: TRBJ1-5
CDR3aa: CASSPFPARGQPQHF

v_gene: TRBV7-8
len: 15
d_gene: -
j_gene: TRBJ2-2
CDR3aa: CASRFNTGNTGELFF

v_gene: TRBV25-1
len: 16
d_gene: -
j_gene: TRBJ2-1
CDR3aa: CASRVDELLSYNEQFF

v_gene: TRBV20-1
len: 13
d_gene: -
j_gene: TRBJ1-1
CDR3aa: CSAKENLNTEAFF

v_gene: TRBV2
len: 14
d_gene: -
j_gene: TRBJ1-5
CDR3aa: CASSDLQAYQPQHF

v_gene: TRBV2
len: 14
d_gene: -
j_gene: TRBJ1-1
CDR3aa: CASRATGFDTEAFF